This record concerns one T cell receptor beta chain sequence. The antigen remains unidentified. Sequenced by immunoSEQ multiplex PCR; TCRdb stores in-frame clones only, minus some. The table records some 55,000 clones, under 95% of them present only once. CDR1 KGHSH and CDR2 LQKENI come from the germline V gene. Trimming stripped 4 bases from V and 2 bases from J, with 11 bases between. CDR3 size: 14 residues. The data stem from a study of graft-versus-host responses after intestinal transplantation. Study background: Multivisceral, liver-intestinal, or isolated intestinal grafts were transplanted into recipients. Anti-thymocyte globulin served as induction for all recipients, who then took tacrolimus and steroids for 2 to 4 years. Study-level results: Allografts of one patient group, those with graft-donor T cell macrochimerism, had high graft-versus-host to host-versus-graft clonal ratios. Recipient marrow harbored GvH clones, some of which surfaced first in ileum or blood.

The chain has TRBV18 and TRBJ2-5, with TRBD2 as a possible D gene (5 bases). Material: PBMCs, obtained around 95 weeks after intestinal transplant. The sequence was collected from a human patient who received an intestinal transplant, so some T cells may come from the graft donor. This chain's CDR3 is CASSLTGLQETQYF. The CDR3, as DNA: TGTGCCAGCTCACTCACCGGACTGCAAGAGACCCAGTACTTC.